This T cell receptor beta chain was documented in a study of cytomegalovirus exposure and HLA in healthy donors. PCR employed 60 Vbeta and 13 Jbeta primers. The method was immunoSEQ multiplex PCR; TCRdb's version includes in-frame clones alone and lacks a portion of them. Of 210,000 or so clones listed, around four fifths are singletons. Between the trimmed V and J ends, which lost 0 bases and 8 bases, there was a span of 16 bases. This CDR3 region has 16 residues. Germline CDR1 and CDR2: MGHRA and YSYEKL. The sequencing sample was made of PBMCs. The clonotype comes from a woman aged 60-75 years in good health and CMV-seropositive. This chain connects TRBV4-1 to TRBJ1-4, with a possible D match to TRBD1 (5 bases). The CDR3 sequence is CASSQDLGRVGEKLFF. CDR3 in DNA: TGCGCCAGCAGCCAAGATCTTGGCAGGGTAGGAGAAAAACTGTTTTTT.